Presented here are 32 T cell receptor beta chains from one specimen sequenced in a study of T cells in Graves' hyperthyroidism and ophthalmopathy. Amplification yielded TCR beta CDR3 regions, with RNA transcripts as the source. The primer set for the first-round RT-PCR of the TCR CDR3 was HTBI. From the multiplex PCR reads, TCRdb called clonotypes with MiXCR, one entry per CDR3 protein. This sample yields more than 450,000 distinct CDR3 sequences, of which 15% to 20% are seen a single time; roughly 47% belongs to the top ten. Sequencing used blood. The source of these receptors is a man aged 35 to 55 with Graves' ophthalmopathy.

The rearrangement uses TRBV7-9 and TRBJ2-5; D perhaps matches TRBD2 (5 bases). Germline V gives CDR1 SEHNR, CDR2 FQNEAQ (reference sequence). The CDR3 has 15 amino acids. Trimming stripped 1 base from V and 0 bases from J, with 9 bases between. The CDR3 loop reads CASSLVGEYQETQYF. CDR3 coding DNA: TGTGCCAGCAGCTTAGTGGGAGAGTACCAAGAGACCCAGTACTTC.

This chain uses TRBV28 with TRBJ2-1, with a weak D call TRBD2 (6 bases). Deletions cut 8 bases from V and 4 bases from J, with 12 bases between. The CDR3 is 13 amino acids. The germline CDR1 and CDR2 sequences are MDHEN and SYDVKM. The CDR3, as DNA: TGTGCCAGCCATCCGGGAGCTTACAATGAGCAGTTCTTC. Its protein product is CASHPGAYNEQFF.

There are many counts of this clonotype. This chain connects TRBV2 to TRBJ1-5; D gene uncertain. Germline V gene lookup returns CDR1 SNHLY and CDR2 FYNNEI. Trimming removed 6 bases at V and 0 bases at J, with 6 bases between. CDR3 length equals 13 residues. The CDR3 DNA sequence: TGTGCCAGCAGCCCGTATAGCAATCAGCCCCAGCATTTT. Translation gives CASSPYSNQPQHF.

In this sample, this clonotype turned up many times. V usage is TRBV12-3 or TRBV12-4 and J usage is TRBJ1-3, with D maybe TRBD1 (6 bases). Between the trimmed V and J ends, which lost 5 bases and 0 bases, there was a span of 11 bases. The CDR3 totals 15 residues. The CDR3 coding sequence is TGTGCCAGCAGTCTGACAGGACGCTCTGGAAACACCATATATTTT. This sequence encodes CASSLTGRSGNTIYF.

This clonotype showed up just a few times. V usage is TRBV29-1 and J usage is TRBJ2-1, with TRBD2 matching 8 bases. CDR1 and CDR2 (germline): SQVTM, ANQGSEA. The CDR3 has 16 amino acids. V lost 7 bases and J lost 0; bases outside the gene matches: 11. DNA for the CDR3: TGCAGCGGCGGCTCCTTACTAGCGGTCTCCTACAATGAGCAGTTCTTC. Translated, it gives CSGGSLLAVSYNEQFF.

Only a few counts were recorded for this clonotype. The chain uses TRBV3-1 and TRBJ1-2; the match to TRBD1 covers 7 bases. This CDR3 comprises 13 residues. With 4 bases clipped from V and 8 bases from J, the junction kept 7 bases outside the gene matches. CDR1 is LGHDT and CDR2 is YNNKEL in the germline V gene (reference sequence). DNA of the CDR3: TGTGCCAGCAGCCCACAGGGGTTTGGCGGCTACACCTTC. Encoded protein: CASSPQGFGGYTF. Full variable domain (missing parts from reference TRBV3-1 and TRBJ1-2): DTAVSQTPKYLVTQMGNDKSIKCEQNLGHDTMYWYKQDSKKFLKIMFSYNNKELIINETVPNRFSPKSPDKAHLNLHINSLELGDSAVYFCASSPQGFGGYTFGSGTRLTVV.

The chain carries TRBV4-2 and TRBJ1-4; D remains unclear. The germline V gene encodes CDR1 LGHNA and CDR2 YNFKEQ. V was shortened by 0 bases and J by 4 bases, with 12 bases between the two germline ends. The CDR3 is made up of 16 amino acids. The CDR3 DNA is TGTGCCAGCAGCCAAGAGGCCAGGAGACTTAATGAAAAACTGTTTTTT. Protein sequence: CASSQEARRLNEKLFF.

This clonotype was detected only a few times. The chain employs TRBV30 and TRBJ1-1; no clear D. The CDR3 is 11 amino acids. V shed 0 bases and J shed 5 bases, with 4 bases lying between them. Germline V CDR1 and CDR2: GTSNPN, SVGIG (reference sequence). CDR3 sequence (DNA): TGTGCCTGGAGTGTGCTGACTGAAGCTTTCTTT. Translation gives CAWSVLTEAFF.

This clonotype occurred many times. The chain couples TRBV24-1 to TRBJ2-7, with a tentative D call TRBD2 (5 bases). CDR1 is KGHDR and CDR2 is SFDVKD in the germline V gene. The CDR3 runs to 16 residues. Trimming pared 0 bases from V and 3 bases from J, leaving 14 bases between. The CDR3 region is CATSDLGGRELYEQYF. The CDR3 coding sequence is TGTGCCACCAGTGATTTGGGAGGCCGGGAACTCTACGAGCAGTACTTC.

This clonotype occurred many times. The chain uses TRBV6-1 and TRBJ1-6; no firm D call. Deletions cut 4 bases from V and 5 bases from J, with 9 bases between. In germline, CDR1 is MNHNS, CDR2 SASEGT. CDR3 length: 14 amino acids. The CDR3, as DNA: TGTGCCAGCAGTGTCGGCCCGAATAATTCACCCCTCCACTTT. Translation: CASSVGPNNSPLHF.

This clonotype appeared many times. The chain has TRBV30 and TRBJ1-2; D may be TRBD1 (5 bases). The CDR3 contains 14 residues. Germline CDR1 GTSNPN, CDR2 SVGIG (reference sequence). Deletions cut 4 bases from V and 6 bases from J, with 18 bases between. The chain's CDR3 is CAWTPDWGSHGYTF. CDR3 DNA sequence: TGTGCCTGGACCCCAGATTGGGGGTCCCATGGCTACACCTTC.

This clonotype was seen at least ten times. The chain couples TRBV3-1 to TRBJ1-1, with D perhaps TRBD1 (5 bases). The germline V and J ends were trimmed by 0 bases and 0 bases, with 14 bases remaining between them. The CDR3 contains 17 residues. CDR1 LGHDT and CDR2 YNNKEL come from the germline V gene (reference sequence). CDR3 sequence: CASSQDVSVGVNTEAFF. In nucleotides, the CDR3 is TGTGCCAGCAGCCAAGATGTGAGTGTGGGGGTGAACACTGAAGCTTTCTTT.

This clonotype was counted only a few times. J is TRBJ2-1 and V is TRBV10-1; 14 nucleotides align to TRBD2. After removal of 4 bases from V and 10 bases from J, the junction contained 0 bases not matched to a gene. There are 13 residues in the CDR3. From germline, CDR1 is WNHNN and CDR2 SYGVQD (reference sequence). The CDR3 loop is CASSGLAGGEQFF. The CDR3 DNA follows: TGCGCCAGCAGTGGACTAGCGGGGGGGGAGCAGTTCTTC.

The rearrangement uses TRBV5-1 and TRBJ2-1, with a tentative D call TRBD1 (6 bases). Trimming left V 0 bases short and J 4 bases short, with 11 bases between. This CDR3 comprises 15 residues. Germline V gives CDR1 SGHRS, CDR2 YFSETQ. CDR3: CASSLVQGEYNEQFF. In DNA form, the CDR3 reads TGCGCCAGCAGCTTGGTACAGGGAGAGTACAATGAGCAGTTCTTC. The full variable domain, its missing parts supplied by reference TRBV5-1 and TRBJ2-1, is KAGVTQTPRYLIKTRGQQVTLSCSPISGHRSVSWYQQTPGQGLQFLFEYFSETQRNKGNFPGRFSGRQFSNSRSEMNVSTLELGDSALYLCASSLVQGEYNEQFFGPGTRLTVL.

This clonotype was seen many times. This chain connects TRBV2 to TRBJ2-7, with D possibly called TRBD1 or TRBD2 (5 bases each). From germline, CDR1 is SNHLY and CDR2 FYNNEI. This CDR3 has 12 amino acids. V lost 4 bases, J lost 4 bases, and 8 bases lay in between. CDR3 sequence reads: CASSAREYEQYF. The CDR3 DNA follows: TGTGCCAGCAGTGCCAGGGAGTACGAGCAGTACTTC.

This clonotype was observed many times. DNA for the CDR3: TGTGCCAGCAGTGTCCGGCATTTGAACACTGAAGCTTTCTTT. It codes for CASSVRHLNTEAFF. V gene TRBV2 combines with J gene TRBJ1-1; D not certain. Trimming pared 4 bases from V and 0 bases from J, leaving 9 bases between. Germline CDR1 SNHLY, CDR2 FYNNEI. The length of the CDR3 is 14 residues.

This clonotype was seen many times. This rearrangement joins TRBV5-1 to TRBJ2-3; D possibly corresponds to TRBD2 (6 bases). The CDR3 contains 14 residues. Germline loops: CDR1 SGHRS, CDR2 YFSETQ. V was pared by 0 bases and J by 6 bases, with 11 bases between. The CDR3 nucleotides are TGCGCCAGCAGCTTGGCCCTAGCGTCCGATACGCAGTATTTT. This gives the protein CASSLALASDTQYF. The full variable domain, in which reference TRBV5-1 and TRBJ2-3 provide the parts outside the CDR3, is KAGVTQTPRYLIKTRGQQVTLSCSPISGHRSVSWYQQTPGQGLQFLFEYFSETQRNKGNFPGRFSGRQFSNSRSEMNVSTLELGDSALYLCASSLALASDTQYFGPGTRLTVL.

The V gene is TRBV7-9, the J gene TRBJ1-1; D call uncertain. Germline assignment: CDR1 SEHNR and CDR2 FQNEAQ (reference sequence). V was clipped by 5 bases and J by 3 bases, with 10 bases between them. CDR3 length: 13 amino acids. The CDR3 region has the DNA TGTGCCAGCAGCCTTGACCTGGACACTGAAGCTTTCTTT. Encoded protein: CASSLDLDTEAFF.

At least ten counts were recorded for this clonotype. This rearrangement joins TRBV11-2 to TRBJ1-1; D unclear. There are 14 residues in the CDR3. The V end was cut by 5 bases, the J end by 6 bases, with 16 bases between. Germline V lookup: CDR1 SGHAT, CDR2 FQNNGV. CDR3 coding DNA: TGTGCCAGCAGCCCTAGGGAGGGTACGTCTGAAGCTTTCTTT. This gives the protein CASSPREGTSEAFF.

This clonotype has a handful of counts. J is TRBJ2-1 and V is TRBV20-1, with 8 bases fitting TRBD2. The CDR3 covers 12 residues. V lost 6 bases to trimming and J lost 9 bases; unmatched junction nucleotides: 7. The germline gives CDR1 DFQATT, CDR2 SNEGSKA (reference sequence). CDR3 sequence (DNA): TGCAGTGCCGGGACTAGTCATCGTGAGCAGTTCTTC. It codes for CSAGTSHREQFF.

This clonotype has a count of ten or more. The rearrangement joins TRBV11-3 to TRBJ2-1, with 10 positions matching TRBD2. CDR1 is SGHNT, CDR2 YENEEA, per germline. Unmatched junction bases numbered 6, after V lost 5 bases and J lost 8 bases. This CDR3 has 14 residues. The CDR3 region is CASSRSGRLDEQFF. In DNA form, the CDR3 reads TGTGCCAGCAGCCGTAGCGGGAGGTTGGATGAGCAGTTCTTC.

The chain links TRBV30 to TRBJ1-2; 9 bases are shared with TRBD1. Germline V CDR1 and CDR2: GTSNPN, SVGIG (reference sequence). The CDR3 length is 14 residues. V shed 3 bases, J shed 3 bases, and the junction held 5 bases outside the gene matches. The DNA of the CDR3 is TGTGCCTGGAGCCGGGGACAGGGAGACTATGGCTACACCTTC. Translating gives CAWSRGQGDYGYTF.

In its sample, this clonotype was seen many times. The rearrangement links TRBV6-1 to TRBJ2-5; 11 nucleotides match TRBD2. This CDR3 is 16 amino acids long. With 5 bases clipped from V and 3 bases from J, the junction kept 8 bases outside the gene matches. Germline V CDR1 and CDR2: MNHNS, SASEGT. CDR3 residues: CASSLIAGGPEETQYF. The CDR3 region has the DNA TGTGCCAGCAGTCTGATAGCGGGAGGGCCTGAAGAGACCCAGTACTTC.

This clonotype was seen a handful of times. V usage is TRBV7-2 and J usage is TRBJ1-1; D remains unclear. The V gene lost 5 bases and the J gene lost 11 bases, with 18 bases spanning the gap. CDR3 length: 13 residues. Germline V gene lookup returns CDR1 SGHTA and CDR2 FQGNSA. This chain's CDR3 is CASSQRNPNRAFF. The CDR3 region has the DNA TGTGCCAGCAGCCAAAGAAACCCTAATCGGGCTTTCTTT.

The CDR3 is CASATAQETQYF. The CDR3 DNA follows: TGCGCCAGCGCGACAGCACAAGAGACCCAGTACTTC. V is TRBV10-2 and J is TRBJ2-5; TRBD1 is a possible D gene (5 bases). CDR1 is WSHSY and CDR2 is SAAADI in the germline V gene. This CDR3 region has 12 residues. The V gene lost 8 bases and the J gene lost 2 bases, with 9 bases spanning the gap.

Only a few counts were recorded for this clonotype. The chain employs TRBV3-1 and TRBJ1-1, with a tentative D call TRBD1 (5 bases). The CDR3 consists of 16 residues. Germline-derived CDR1 and CDR2 are LGHDT and YNNKEL (reference sequence). V lost 5 bases and J 0 bases, leaving 16 bases between the germline ends. The CDR3 nucleotides read TGTGCCAGCAGCACTCGGGGGGGGATCATGAACACTGAAGCTTTCTTT. It encodes CASSTRGGIMNTEAFF.

This clonotype has ten or more counts. V gene TRBV20-1 combines with J gene TRBJ2-7; TRBD1 matches at 9 bases. V gave up 6 bases and J gave up 0 bases; unmatched junction bases: 9. The length of the CDR3 is 15 residues. CDR1 is DFQATT, CDR2 SNEGSKA, per germline (reference sequence). CDR3 sequence (DNA): TGCAGTGCCTCGCGCCGGGACAGGGCCTCCTACGAGCAGTACTTC. Protein product: CSASRRDRASYEQYF.

This clonotype showed up many times. The V call is TRBV7-2, the J call TRBJ2-7, with D unresolved. V lost 3 bases to trimming and J lost 7 bases, with 13 bases between them. CDR3 length: 13 amino acids. The germline gives CDR1 SGHTA, CDR2 FQGNSA. CDR3 residues: CASSFPATKEQYF. The DNA for the CDR3 is TGTGCCAGCAGCTTCCCTGCAACAAAGGAGCAGTACTTC. The full variable domain, in which reference TRBV7-2 and TRBJ2-7 provide the parts outside the CDR3, is GAGVSQSPSNKVTEKGKDVELRCDPISGHTALYWYRQSLGQGLEFLIYFQGNSAPDKSGLPSDRFSAERTGGSVSTLTIQRTQQEDSAVYLCASSFPATKEQYFGPGTRLTVT.

This chain links TRBV6-5 with TRBJ2-7; 9 bases match TRBD1. The CDR3 extends over 16 amino acids. V gave up 2 bases and J gave up 2 bases; unmatched junction bases: 7. In germline, CDR1 is MNHEY, CDR2 SVGAGI. The CDR3 DNA follows: TGTGCCAGCAGTTACATCGGGACAGGGATTACCTACGAGCAGTACTTC. It is translated as CASSYIGTGITYEQYF.

The sample holds many counts of this clonotype. The J gene is TRBJ1-2, the V gene TRBV7-8; 7 bases are shared with TRBD1. The CDR3 totals 14 residues. Germline assignment: CDR1 SGHVS and CDR2 FQNEAQ. The trim removed 4 bases at V and 7 bases at J, leaving 9 bases unmatched. The CDR3 DNA sequence: TGTGCCAGCAGCTCCCAGGGGGGGGCGGGTGGCTACACCTTC. Protein product: CASSSQGGAGGYTF.

This clonotype was seen repeatedly, ten times or more. The chain carries TRBV7-3 and TRBJ2-1; no clear D gene. This CDR3 contains 13 residues. The germline gives CDR1 SGHTA, CDR2 FQGTGA. The V and J ends lost 4 bases and 6 bases respectively, with 10 bases between them. This CDR3 reads CASSYGGGNEQFF. CDR3 in DNA: TGTGCCAGCAGCTATGGCGGTGGCAATGAGCAGTTCTTC.

The V and J genes are TRBV28 and TRBJ2-1; tentative D call: TRBD2 (6 bases). Between the trimmed V and J ends, which lost 5 bases and 8 bases, there was a span of 13 bases. The CDR3 spans 13 residues. Germline values: CDR1 MDHEN, CDR2 SYDVKM. The CDR3 nucleotides are TGTGCCAGCAGTGGGACTCCACGACATGAGCAGTTCTTC. Translated, it gives CASSGTPRHEQFF.